This TCR beta chain was profiled in a study of tissue T cells after allogeneic stem cell transplantation. Measured with immunoSEQ multiplex PCR; TCRdb has only the in-frame clones, and not every one. Of roughly 30,000 clones listed, 85% were seen once; the top ten hold roughly 3.5%. CDR3 length: 16 amino acids. CDR1 is MNHEY and CDR2 is SMNVEV in the germline V gene (reference sequence). The junction had 12 bases not matched to a gene; V was cut back by 5 bases and J by 8 bases. The rearrangement links TRBV27 to TRBJ1-4; 9 nucleotides align to TRBD1. The TCR was taken from a woman aged 18 to 55 who later had graft-versus-host disease after an allogeneic stem cell transplant. Sequences were derived from blood, sampled before transplantation. The CDR3 nucleotides read TGTGCCAGCAGTATCCGGCGACAGGGGGTAGGGGAAAAACTGTTTTTT. Its protein product is CASSIRRQGVGEKLFF.